At least ten counts were recorded for the clone carrying this T cell receptor beta chain. This specimen belongs to a study of blood T cell repertoires in COVID-19. Background on the study: T cells, B-cell-depleted T cells, or PBMCs supplied cDNA or gDNA.

Authors' data handling: Amplification from reference gene primers served as the basis for estimated nucleated cell counts. Repertoires were generated with immunoSEQ multiplex PCR, while TCRdb's copy carries only in-frame clones and drops some. D and trimming come from the DNA, and the V and J calls and clone size come from that table. The sample shows approximately 190,000 clones, over 80% of them seen only once. With 3 bases clipped from V and 6 bases from J, the junction kept 2 bases outside the gene matches. Per the germline V gene, CDR1 is SNHLY and CDR2 is FYNNEI. CDR3 size: 13 residues. Individuals in the exposed group had encountered a COVID-19 case within 2 weeks preceding study entry.

This receptor was identified in a woman in her twenties or thirties who had been exposed to COVID-19. Sequencing was performed on PBMCs or T cells enriched from blood (not recorded which). The chain couples TRBV2 to TRBJ2-1; TRBD1 matches at 7 bases. The DNA for the CDR3 is TGTGCCAGCAGTGAGGACAGGTTCAATGAGCAGTTCTTC. It codes for CASSEDRFNEQFF.